The rows below give T cell receptor beta chains drawn from one sample of a study of response to subunit inactivated influenza vaccine. MiXCR was run by TCRdb on the RT-PCR reads, yielding one entry per CDR3 protein. The sample yields approximately 530,000 distinct CDR3 sequences, less than 7.5% seen once. The sequenced sample was PBMCs from blood, obtained less than 30 months after vaccination. These receptors were taken from a man between 50 and 75 years old who received an inactivated influenza vaccine. Each CDR3 is given with its conserved first and last residue. D genes are given only for firm matches.

V,J,D,CDR3
TRBV7-2,TRBJ2-7,.,CASGGTTGSSYEQYF
TRBV14,TRBJ2-1,TRBD2,CASSQVRGRSGSYEQFF
TRBV4-3,TRBJ2-1,.,CASSQDLAARRTEQFF
TRBV5-1,TRBJ2-1,TRBD1,CASSYRQGNDNEQFF
TRBV11-2,TRBJ1-4,.,CASSLGYPNEKLFF
TRBV30,TRBJ2-2,.,CAWSVSPGELFF
TRBV20-1,TRBJ2-1,TRBD2,CSARTSGRANEQFF
TRBV9,TRBJ2-1,.,CASSGGRASYNEQFF
TRBV5-1,TRBJ1-4,TRBD1,CASRRTGTEKLFF
TRBV4-1,TRBJ1-6,.,CASSQEGYGVYSPLHF
TRBV6-5,TRBJ1-1,.,CASSYGAMNTEAFF
TRBV20-1,TRBJ2-5,.,CSARLDQTQYF
TRBV12-3/TRBV12-4,TRBJ2-1,.,CASSSLDEQFF
TRBV7-9,TRBJ1-1,TRBD1,CASSPKHRGDTEAFF
TRBV20-1,TRBJ1-6,TRBD1,CSARPQGNSPLHF
TRBV7-9,TRBJ2-3,TRBD2,CASSLGAGGMDTQYF